The 6 T cell receptor beta chains below all came from one sample that was sequenced in a study of STAT3 mutations in large granular lymphocyte leukemia. Regarding the study as a whole: Every T-cell large granular lymphocyte leukemia patient had at least one immunodominant TCR beta clonotype.

For these TCRs, the target antigens are not known. The table came from immunoSEQ multiplex PCR; TCRdb's copy has only in-frame clones and leaves some out. The sample yields about 42,000 clones, roughly 81% seen once. Material for sequencing was PBMCs. All receptors come from a human donor with T large granular lymphocyte leukemia. Some clones in this sample may be carry-over from other donors' samples.

V gene TRBV4-1 combines with J gene TRBJ1-4, with 12 bases matching TRBD1. This CDR3 comprises 17 residues. Germline V lookup: CDR1 MGHRA, CDR2 YSYEKL. V lost 2 bases and J lost 4; bases outside the gene matches: 5. CDR3 in amino acids: CASSQLGTGGNNEKLFF. The CDR3 DNA reads TGCGCCAGCAGCCAACTTGGGACAGGGGGCAATAATGAAAAACTGTTTTTT.

This clone came up a few times. The V call is TRBV4-1, the J call TRBJ2-2, with 10 bases that match TRBD1. The germline V gene encodes CDR1 MGHRA and CDR2 YSYEKL. The V segment lost 0 bases and the J segment 4 bases; nucleotides outside the gene matches: 5. CDR3 length equals 17 residues. The chain's CDR3 is CASSQDPGTGATGELFF. The CDR3 DNA is TGCGCCAGCAGCCAAGATCCCGGGACAGGGGCCACCGGGGAGCTGTTTTTT.

This chain connects TRBV18 to TRBJ1-5; D may be TRBD1 (6 bases). Trimming pared 6 bases from V and 3 bases from J, leaving 18 bases between. This CDR3 contains 16 residues. Germline-derived CDR1 and CDR2 are KGHSH and LQKENI. CDR3 coding DNA: TGTGCCAGCTCCCCTTCGGGGGCACCATTCAATCAGCCCCAGCATTTT. It specifies CASSPSGAPFNQPQHF.

This chain connects TRBV7-9 to TRBJ2-1; tentative D call: TRBD1 (6 bases). Trimming cost V 1 base and J 7 bases, with 11 bases left between them. CDR1 SEHNR and CDR2 FQNEAQ come from the germline V gene (reference sequence). CDR3 length: 14 residues. In DNA, the CDR3 is TGTGCCAGCAGCTTAGGGGGGCTGGGGAATGAGCAGTTCTTC. This codes for CASSLGGLGNEQFF.

This clone has just a few counts. The genes are TRBV6-5 and TRBJ1-6; no clear D. There are 15 residues in the CDR3. From germline, CDR1 is MNHEY and CDR2 SVGAGI. Trimming cost V 2 bases and J 9 bases, with 14 bases left between them. CDR3 nucleotide sequence: TGTGCCAGCAGTTACGGTGACCTAGGAGGTTCACCCCTCCACTTT. It translates to CASSYGDLGGSPLHF.

This chain connects TRBV4-3 to TRBJ1-2, with 9 positions matching TRBD1. In germline, CDR1 is LGHNA, CDR2 YSLEER. The CDR3 extends over 16 amino acids. V was pared by 0 bases and J by 5 bases, with 7 bases of the junction left unmatched. The CDR3 protein is CASSQDATGGRYGYTF. The DNA of the CDR3 is TGCGCCAGCAGCCAAGATGCGACAGGGGGGAGGTATGGCTACACCTTC.